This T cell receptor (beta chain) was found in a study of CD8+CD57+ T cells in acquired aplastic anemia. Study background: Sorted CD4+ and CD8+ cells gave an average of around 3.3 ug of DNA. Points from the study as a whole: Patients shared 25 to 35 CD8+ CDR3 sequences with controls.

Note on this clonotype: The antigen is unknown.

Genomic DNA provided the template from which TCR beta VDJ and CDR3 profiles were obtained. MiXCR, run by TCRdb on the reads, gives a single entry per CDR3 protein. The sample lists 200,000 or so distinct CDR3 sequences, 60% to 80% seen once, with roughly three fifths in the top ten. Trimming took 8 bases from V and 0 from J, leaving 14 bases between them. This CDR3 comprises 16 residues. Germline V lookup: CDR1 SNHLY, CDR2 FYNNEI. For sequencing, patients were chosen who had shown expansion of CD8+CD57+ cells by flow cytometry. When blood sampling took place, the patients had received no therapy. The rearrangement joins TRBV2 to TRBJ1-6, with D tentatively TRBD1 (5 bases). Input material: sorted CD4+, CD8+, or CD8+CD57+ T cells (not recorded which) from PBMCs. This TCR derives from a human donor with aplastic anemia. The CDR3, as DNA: TGTGCCAGCCGGGGGGGTCTCAGCTCCTATAATTCACCCCTCCACTTT. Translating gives CASRGGLSSYNSPLHF.